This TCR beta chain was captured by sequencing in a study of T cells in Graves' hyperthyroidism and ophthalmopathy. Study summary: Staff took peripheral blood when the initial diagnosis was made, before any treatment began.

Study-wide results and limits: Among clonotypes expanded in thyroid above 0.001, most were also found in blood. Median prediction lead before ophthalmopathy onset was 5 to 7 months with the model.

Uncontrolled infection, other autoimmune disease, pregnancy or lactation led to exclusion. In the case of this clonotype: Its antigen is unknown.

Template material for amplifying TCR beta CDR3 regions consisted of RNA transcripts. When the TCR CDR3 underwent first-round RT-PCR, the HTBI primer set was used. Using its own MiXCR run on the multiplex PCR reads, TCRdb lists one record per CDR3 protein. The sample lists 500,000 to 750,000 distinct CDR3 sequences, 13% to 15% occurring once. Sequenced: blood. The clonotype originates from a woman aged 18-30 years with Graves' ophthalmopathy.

The CDR3 is CASSLKVARGVGETQYF. The CDR3 DNA follows: TGTGCCAGCAGCTTAAAGGTGGCTAGGGGGGTTGGAGAGACCCAGTACTTC. The chain uses TRBV7-2 and TRBJ2-5, with D perhaps being TRBD1 or TRBD2 (6 bases each). Trimming took 2 bases from V and 4 from J, leaving 20 bases between them. This CDR3 has 17 residues. The V gene's germline CDR1 is SGHTA and CDR2 FQGNSA.